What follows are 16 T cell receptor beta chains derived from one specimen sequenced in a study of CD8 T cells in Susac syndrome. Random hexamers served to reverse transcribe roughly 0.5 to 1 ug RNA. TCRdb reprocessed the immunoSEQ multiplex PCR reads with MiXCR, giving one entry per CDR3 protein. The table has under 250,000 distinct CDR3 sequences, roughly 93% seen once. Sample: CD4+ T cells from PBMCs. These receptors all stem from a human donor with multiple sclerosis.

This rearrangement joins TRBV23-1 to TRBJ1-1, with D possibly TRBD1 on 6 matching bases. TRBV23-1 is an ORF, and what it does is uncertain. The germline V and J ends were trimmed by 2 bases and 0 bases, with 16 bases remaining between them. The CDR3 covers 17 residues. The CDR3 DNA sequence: TGCGCCAGCAGTCAAACCCCAGAGGGGGTGGTGAACACTGAAGCTTTCTTT. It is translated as CASSQTPEGVVNTEAFF.

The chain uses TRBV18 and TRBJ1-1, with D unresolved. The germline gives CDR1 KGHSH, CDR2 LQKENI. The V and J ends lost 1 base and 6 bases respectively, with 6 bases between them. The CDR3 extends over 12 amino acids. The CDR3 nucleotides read TGTGCCAGCTCACCACAGGACCCTGAAGCTTTCTTT. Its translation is CASSPQDPEAFF.

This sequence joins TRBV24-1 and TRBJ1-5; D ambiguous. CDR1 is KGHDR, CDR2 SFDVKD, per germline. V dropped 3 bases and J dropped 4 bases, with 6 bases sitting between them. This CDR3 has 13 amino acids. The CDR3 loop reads CATSDHGNQPQHF. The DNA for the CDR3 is TGTGCCACCAGTGATCACGGAAATCAGCCCCAGCATTTT.

CDR3 loop: CASSGLAGEFWSYNEQFF. In DNA form, the CDR3 reads TGTGCCAGCAGTGGACTAGCGGGAGAATTTTGGTCCTACAATGAGCAGTTCTTC. J is TRBJ2-1 and V is TRBV2; 12 bases map to TRBD2. The germline gives CDR1 SNHLY, CDR2 FYNNEI. CDR3 size: 18 residues. The trim removed 4 bases at V and 1 base at J, leaving 8 bases unmatched.

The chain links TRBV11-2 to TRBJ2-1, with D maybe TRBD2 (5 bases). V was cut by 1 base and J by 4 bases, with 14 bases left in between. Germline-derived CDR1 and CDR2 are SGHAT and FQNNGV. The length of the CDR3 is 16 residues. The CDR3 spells CASSLVVGNGYNEQFF. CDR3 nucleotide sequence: TGTGCCAGCAGCTTAGTGGTCGGGAACGGTTACAATGAGCAGTTCTTC.

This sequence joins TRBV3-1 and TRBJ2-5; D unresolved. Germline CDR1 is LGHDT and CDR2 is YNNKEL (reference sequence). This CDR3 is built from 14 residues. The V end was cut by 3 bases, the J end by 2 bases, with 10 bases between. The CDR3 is CASSQAGPQETQYF. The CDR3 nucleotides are TGTGCCAGCAGCCAGGCTGGCCCTCAAGAGACCCAGTACTTC.

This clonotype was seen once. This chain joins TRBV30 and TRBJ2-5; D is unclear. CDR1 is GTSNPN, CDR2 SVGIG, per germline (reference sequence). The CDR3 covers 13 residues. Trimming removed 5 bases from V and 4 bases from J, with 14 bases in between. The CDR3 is CAWESGSRETQYF. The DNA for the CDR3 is TGTGCCTGGGAATCCGGGTCTCGAGAGACCCAGTACTTC.

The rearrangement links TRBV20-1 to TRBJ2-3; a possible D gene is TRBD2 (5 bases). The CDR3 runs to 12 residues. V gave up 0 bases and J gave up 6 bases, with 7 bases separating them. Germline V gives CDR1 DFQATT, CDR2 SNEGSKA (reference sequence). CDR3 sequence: CSARDSGDTQYF. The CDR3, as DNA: TGCAGTGCTAGAGATTCGGGGGATACGCAGTATTTT.

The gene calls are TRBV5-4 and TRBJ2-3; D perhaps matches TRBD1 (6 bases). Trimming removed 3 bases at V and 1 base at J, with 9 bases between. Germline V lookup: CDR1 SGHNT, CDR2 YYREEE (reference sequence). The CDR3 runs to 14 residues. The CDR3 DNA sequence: TGTGCCAGCAGCTCCAGACAGGGCACAGATACGCAGTATTTT. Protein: CASSSRQGTDTQYF.

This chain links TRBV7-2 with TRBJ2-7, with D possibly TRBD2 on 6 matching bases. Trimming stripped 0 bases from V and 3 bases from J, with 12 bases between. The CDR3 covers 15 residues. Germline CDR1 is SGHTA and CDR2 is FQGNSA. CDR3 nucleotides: TGTGCCAGCAGCTTAGCGGGCGGGGCTTACTACGAGCAGTACTTC. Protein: CASSLAGGAYYEQYF.

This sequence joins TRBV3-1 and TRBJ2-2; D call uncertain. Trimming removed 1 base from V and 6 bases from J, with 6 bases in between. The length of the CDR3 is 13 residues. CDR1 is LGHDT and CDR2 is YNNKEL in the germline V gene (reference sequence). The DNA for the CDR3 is TGTGCCAGCAGCCAAGCAGGATCCGGGGAGCTGTTTTTT. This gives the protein CASSQAGSGELFF. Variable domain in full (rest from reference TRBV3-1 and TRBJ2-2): DTAVSQTPKYLVTQMGNDKSIKCEQNLGHDTMYWYKQDSKKFLKIMFSYNNKELIINETVPNRFSPKSPDKAHLNLHINSLELGDSAVYFCASSQAGSGELFFGEGSRLTVL.

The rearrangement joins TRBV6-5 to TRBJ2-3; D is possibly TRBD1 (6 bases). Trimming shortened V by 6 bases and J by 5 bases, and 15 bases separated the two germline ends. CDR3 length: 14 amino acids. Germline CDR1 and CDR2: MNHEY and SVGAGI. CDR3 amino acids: CASSLLGGQDTQYF. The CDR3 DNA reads TGTGCCAGCAGCCTGCTTGGGGGACAAGATACGCAGTATTTT.

The CDR3 coding sequence is TGCAGCGTTGAAGATCCCTACTGGCCAGAGACCCAGTACTTC. Amino acids: CSVEDPYWPETQYF. The chain links TRBV29-1 to TRBJ2-5; D uncertain. Trimming pared 0 bases from V and 4 bases from J, leaving 12 bases between. Germline CDR1 and CDR2: SQVTM and ANQGSEA. This CDR3 has 14 amino acids.

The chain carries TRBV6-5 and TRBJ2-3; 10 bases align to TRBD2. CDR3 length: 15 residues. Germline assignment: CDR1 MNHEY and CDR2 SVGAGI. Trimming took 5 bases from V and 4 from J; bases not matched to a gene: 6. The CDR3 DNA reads TGTGCCAGCAGTACCCTAGCGGGAGACTCAGATACGCAGTATTTT. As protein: CASSTLAGDSDTQYF.

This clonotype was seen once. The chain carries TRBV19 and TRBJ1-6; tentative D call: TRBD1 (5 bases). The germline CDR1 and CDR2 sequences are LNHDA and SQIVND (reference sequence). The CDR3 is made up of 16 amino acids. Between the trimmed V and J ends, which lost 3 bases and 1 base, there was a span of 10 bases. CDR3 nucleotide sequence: TGTGCCAGTAGTATCGGGACGGGATCCTATAATTCACCCCTCCACTTT. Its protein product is CASSIGTGSYNSPLHF.

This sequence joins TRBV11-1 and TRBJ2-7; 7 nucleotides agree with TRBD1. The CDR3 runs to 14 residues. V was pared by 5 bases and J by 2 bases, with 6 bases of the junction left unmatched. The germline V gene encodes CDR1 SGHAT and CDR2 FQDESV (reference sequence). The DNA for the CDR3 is TGTGCCAGCAGCCCCGACAGGGCCACCTACGAGCAGTACTTC. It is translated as CASSPDRATYEQYF.